This T cell receptor (beta chain) stems from a study of beta chain features in type 1 diabetes. Study-wide findings and caveats: There was a moderate but significant shortening of TCRB CDR3s in all four CD4+ subsets of Type 1 diabetes patients.

The CDR3 totals 15 residues. Germline loops: CDR1 SGHDN, CDR2 FVKESK. After removal of 4 bases from V and 2 bases from J, the junction contained 7 bases not matched to a gene. cDNA synthesis used the whole RNA isolate, giving expressed TCRB sequences. Profiled with immunoSEQ multiplex PCR; TCRdb holds only in-frame clones, not every one. Of roughly 160,000 clones listed, 6.5% to 8.5% were seen once; the top ten hold approximately 0.54%. Concerning this clone: The antigen is not known.

Blood was drawn once from each donor into heparinised tubes. The draws averaged about 110 mL. What was sequenced was central memory CD4+ T cells from blood. V and J are TRBV14 and TRBJ1-2; 7 bases align to TRBD1. This sequence originates from a man aged 18 to 29 with type 1 diabetes. For the CDR3, the DNA is TGTGCCAGCAGCCCCTATGGGACAGCGAACTATGGCTACACCTTC. It is translated as CASSPYGTANYGYTF.